Included here is one TCR beta chain sequence, with context. Its target is not known. Repertoires were generated with immunoSEQ multiplex PCR, while TCRdb's copy carries only in-frame clones and drops some. The sample contains 100,000 to 120,000 clones, around 93% of which appear only once. This specimen belongs to a study of T cell responses to AZD1222 COVID-19 vaccine. Study-wide points: Mapped onto spike, vaccine-associated CD4 TCRs spanned it and were dominant at 160-218 and 743-854. Donors were chiefly white British, with a greater number of females, and clonal diversity was perhaps underestimated. Sampled repertoires all dated from after the peak T cell response. Reportedly, nearly half of unique spike TCRs recognized epitopes outside B.1.351/B.1.1.7 mutations.

The CDR3 contains 17 residues. V shed 4 bases, J shed 5 bases, and the junction held 15 bases outside the gene matches. Germline values: CDR1 LGHDT, CDR2 YNNKEL (reference sequence). V and J are TRBV3-1 (or the pseudogene TRBV3-2) and TRBJ1-2; 8 nucleotides align to TRBD1. This TCR came from an adult who received the AZD1222 COVID-19 vaccine. Here the sequenced sample was peripheral blood, taken 28 days after the second AZD1222 dose. CDR3 residues: CASSLSLQGGGKYGYTF. The CDR3 nucleotides are TGTGCCAGCAGCCTTAGCCTACAGGGGGGTGGAAAGTATGGCTACACCTTC.